Described below is a single T cell receptor beta chain sequence and its context. The antigen is unknown. This entry belongs to a study of cytotoxic CD8 clonotypes in ibrutinib-treated CLL. For the study at large: Patients: more than 10 relapsed/refractory, roughly 14 treatment-naive, about 18 IGHV unmutated. The sample average was about 260,000 productive templates and approximately 94,000 productive rearrangements.

Sequencing was designed to attain a depth spanning 1 in 200,000 to 1 in 1 million T cells. Assay used: immunoSEQ multiplex PCR; TCRdb lists only in-frame clones, some missing. The data show roughly 180,000 clones, approximately 84% seen once. The study, taken as a whole, reports: T-cell clonality at baseline went above that of age-matched healthy donors and rose and fell with circulating CD8+ T-cell counts.

The TCR sequence derives from a human donor with chronic lymphocytic leukemia. Here the sequenced sample was PBMCs, taken after 24 months of ibrutinib treatment.

The CDR3: CASSLGHSYEQYF. The CDR3 region has the DNA TGTGCCAGCAGCTTAGGCCACTCCTACGAGCAGTACTTC. This chain links TRBV7-9 with TRBJ2-7; D is unresolved. Germline V CDR1 and CDR2: SEHNR, FQNEAQ (reference sequence). CDR3 length equals 13 residues. V gave up 1 base and J gave up 0 bases, with 4 bases separating them. The full variable domain, its missing parts supplied by reference TRBV7-9 and TRBJ2-7, is DTGVSQNPRHKITKRGQNVTFRCDPISEHNRLYWYRQTLGQGPEFLTYFQNEAQLEKSRLLSDRFSAERPKGSFSTLEIQRTEQGDSAMYLCASSLGHSYEQYFGPGTRLTVT.